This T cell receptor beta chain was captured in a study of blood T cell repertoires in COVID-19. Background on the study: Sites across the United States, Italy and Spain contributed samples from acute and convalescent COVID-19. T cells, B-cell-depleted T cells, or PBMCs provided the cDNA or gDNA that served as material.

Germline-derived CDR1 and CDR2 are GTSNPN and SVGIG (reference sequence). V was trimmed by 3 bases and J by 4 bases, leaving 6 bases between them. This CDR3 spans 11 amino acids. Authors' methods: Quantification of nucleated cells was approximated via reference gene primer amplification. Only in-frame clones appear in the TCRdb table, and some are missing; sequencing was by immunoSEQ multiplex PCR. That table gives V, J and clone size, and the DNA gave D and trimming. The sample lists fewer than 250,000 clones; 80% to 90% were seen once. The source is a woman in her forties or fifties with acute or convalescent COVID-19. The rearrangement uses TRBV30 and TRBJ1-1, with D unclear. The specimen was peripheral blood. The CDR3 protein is CAWSPRTEAFF. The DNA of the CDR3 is TGTGCCTGGAGCCCTCGCACTGAAGCTTTCTTT.